The entry below describes one TCR beta chain. Antigen unknown. Sample-barcoded 5' priming and a J-beta primer mix drove a second PCR of roughly 7 to 11 cycles. TCRdb used MiXCR to reprocess the 5' RACE reads, holding one entry per CDR3 protein. Of about 830,000 distinct CDR3 sequences listed, around 62% were seen once; the top ten hold 28%. The sample belongs to a study of blood T cells in healthy people across ages. Findings and limits, study-wide: The study found more naive CD4+ cells and higher diversity in long-lived than aged donors.

Total RNA, at least 5 micrograms per sample, came from PBMCs. Sequenced input: blood. This clonotype was obtained from a man aged 25-45 years in good health.

CDR3 residues: CAISESSSVGTSEPWTVEQFF. The CDR3 region has the DNA TGTGCCATCAGTGAGTCGAGTTCAGTTGGGACTAGCGAACCATGGACGGTTGAGCAGTTCTTC. The chain employs TRBV10-3 and TRBJ2-1; TRBD2 matches at 10 bases. V gave up 0 bases and J gave up 9 bases; unmatched junction bases: 23. CDR1 and CDR2 (germline): ENHRY, SYGVKD. The CDR3 is 21 residues long.